This T cell receptor beta chain was observed in a study of blood T cell repertoires in COVID-19. Study-level background: The United States, Italy and Spain supplied acute and convalescent COVID-19 samples. PBMCs, B-cell-depleted T cells, or T cells were the source of the cDNA or gDNA that made up the material.

The participants were between about 18 and 95 years old and came from under 25 US areas. In the study's own analysis: Estimation of nucleated cell counts relied on the amplification of reference gene primers. Using immunoSEQ multiplex PCR, the repertoire was profiled, and TCRdb retains in-frame clones only, with some absent. V and J calls plus clone size are reproduced from that table; the DNA served to infer D and trimming. The data contain around 250,000 clones, 70% to 90% of them singletons. With 6 bases removed from V and 0 bases from J, the gap between germline ends came to 9 bases. The germline V gene encodes CDR1 LNHNV and CDR2 YYDKDF (reference sequence). The CDR3 has 13 amino acids.

The sequenced sample was PBMCs or T cells enriched from blood (not recorded which). The sequence came from a woman in her thirties or forties with acute COVID-19. The J gene is TRBJ2-7, the V gene TRBV15; tentative D call: TRBD2 (6 bases). CDR3: CATRGEDSYEQYF. The CDR3 coding sequence is TGTGCCACCAGGGGGGAGGACTCCTACGAGCAGTACTTC.